This TCR beta chain was sequenced in a study of monozygotic twins with inflammatory bowel disease. TCRalpha along with TCRbeta cDNA was subjected to two nested PCRs lasting approximately 16 and 10 cycles. TCRdb re-called the 5' RACE reads and gives one entry per CDR3 protein, without DNA. The clone table shows 170,000 or so distinct CDR3 sequences, with the ten largest holding 6% to 9.5%. Someone took a roughly 2.5 ml blood sample from each of the donors. Study observations and caveats: For repertoire similarity, concordant twins did not differ from discordant twins, possibly because power was limited.

Concerning this clonotype: Antigen specificity is unknown.

In germline, CDR1 is KGHDR, CDR2 SFDVKD. The CDR3 extends over 11 amino acids. The V gene is TRBV24-1, the J gene TRBJ2-1; the D call of TRBD1 rests on TCRdb alone, since no DNA is present to check it. This TCR was recovered from a human donor with ulcerative colitis or Crohn's disease, or a healthy co-twin of an affected twin (not recorded which). Sequenced material: blood. The CDR3 is CATSEGRVQFF.